The rows below give T cell receptor beta chains drawn from one sample of a study of shared clonotypes between healthy human individuals. Profiled with immunoSEQ multiplex PCR; TCRdb holds only in-frame clones, not every one. In the table there are under 2,500,000 clones, nearly 97% of which are singletons. What was sequenced was naive CD4+ T cells sorted from blood. These receptors all come from a man aged 18 to 30 in good health. Both conserved end residues are part of each CDR3. Each record gives: CDR3 length, V gene, J gene, D gene, CDR3 DNA, CDR3 protein. The D gene is left open where the match is weak.

>14|TRBV7-2|TRBJ2-7|NA
TGTGCCAGCAGCCCCCCCCCTCTCGGGCGGGAGCAGTACTTC
CASSPPPLGREQYF
>14|TRBV30|TRBJ2-3|TRBD2
TGTGCCTGGAGGCGATCGGGGGGGACAGATACGCAGTATTTT
CAWRRSGGTDTQYF
>12|TRBV28|TRBJ1-2|NA
TGTGCCAGCAGTTTATCTAGCTATGGCTACACCTTC
CASSLSSYGYTF
>13|TRBV7-2|TRBJ2-7|TRBD2
TGTGCCAGCAGGGCGGGGGGAAGCTACGAGCAGTACTTC
CASRAGGSYEQYF
>19|TRBV5-1|TRBJ2-7|NA
TGCGCCAGCAGCTTACCCTTGGGTGCGCCTGGTATCGGTTCTGAGGTGCAGTACTTC
CASSLPLGAPGIGSEVQYF
>14|TRBV6-5|TRBJ2-7|TRBD2
TGTGCCAGCAGTTACGCCGGACTAGCCTACGAGCAGTACTTC
CASSYAGLAYEQYF
>17|TRBV9|TRBJ2-7|TRBD2
TGTGCCAGCAGCGTAGCAGGGGCTAGCGGGCTCTCCTACGAGCAGTACTTC
CASSVAGASGLSYEQYF
>16|TRBV27|TRBJ2-2|NA
TGTGCCAGCGGCCCCTTTGCGGGGACGAACACCGGGGAGCTGTTTTTT
CASGPFAGTNTGELFF
>12|TRBV6-5|TRBJ1-5|TRBD1
TGTGCCAGCTCATCCCCGGGACAGGCCCAGCATTTT
CASSSPGQAQHF
>12|TRBV6-1|TRBJ1-2|NA
TGTGCCAGCAGTGGGGGGACTTATGGCTACACCTTC
CASSGGTYGYTF
>15|TRBV7-2|TRBJ2-3|NA
TGTGCCAGCAGCTTAGTAGGCCTAGGCACAGATACGCAGTATTTT
CASSLVGLGTDTQYF
>14|TRBV5-1|TRBJ2-7|TRBD1
TGCGCCAGCAGCTGGAGGCAGGGGGACTACGAGCAGTACTTC
CASSWRQGDYEQYF
>12|TRBV28|TRBJ1-5|NA
TGTGCCAGCAGCCAGTATCGACTCCTCGTTCATTTT
CASSQYRLLVHF
>13|TRBV7-6|TRBJ1-2|TRBD1
TGTGCCAGCAGCTCAGGGGGCTACTATGGCTACACCTTC
CASSSGGYYGYTF
>15|TRBV27|TRBJ2-6|NA
TGTGCCAGCAGTTTTTACGGAGCCGGGGCCAACGTCCTGACTTTC
CASSFYGAGANVLTF
>18|TRBV4-1|TRBJ2-3|NA
TGCGCCAGCAGCCAAGAAAAGTGGGCGTTGCAGGGTTCAGATACGCAGTATTTT
CASSQEKWALQGSDTQYF